This TCR beta chain stems from a study of vaccination and CD4 T cells after COVID-19. Study context: Sampling after COVID took place at a median of about 98 days (range 35 to 161) following diagnosis.

Documented time point: late sampling 161 to 241 days after vaccination in a few convalescent patients. Regarding treatment: approximately nine-day PBMC culture with coronavirus spike peptide pools or control peptides (ViraFEST assay). Half-medium replacement with fresh IL-2 medium took place on days 3 and 7. This clonotype was counted between two and nine times. Its specificity is not known. The germline gives CDR1 MNHEY, CDR2 SVGEGT. This CDR3 has 11 amino acids. Trimming cost V 5 bases and J 3 bases, with 4 bases left between them. The Oncomine TCR Beta short-read assay was applied to DNA of cultured CD4+ T cells. TCRdb fed the PCR reads into MiXCR, producing one record per CDR3 protein. The sample carries around 30,000 distinct CDR3 sequences, over 30% recorded once.

The rearrangement joins TRBV6-2 or TRBV6-3 to TRBJ2-5; D unclear. This sequence was found in a human donor who had recovered from COVID-19. The sequenced sample was CD4+ T cells from blood, cultured in vitro, obtained about 7 months after SARS-CoV-2 vaccination. This CDR3 is CASSRKETQYF. The CDR3 DNA sequence: TGTGCCAGCAGTCGTAAAGAGACCCAGTACTTC.